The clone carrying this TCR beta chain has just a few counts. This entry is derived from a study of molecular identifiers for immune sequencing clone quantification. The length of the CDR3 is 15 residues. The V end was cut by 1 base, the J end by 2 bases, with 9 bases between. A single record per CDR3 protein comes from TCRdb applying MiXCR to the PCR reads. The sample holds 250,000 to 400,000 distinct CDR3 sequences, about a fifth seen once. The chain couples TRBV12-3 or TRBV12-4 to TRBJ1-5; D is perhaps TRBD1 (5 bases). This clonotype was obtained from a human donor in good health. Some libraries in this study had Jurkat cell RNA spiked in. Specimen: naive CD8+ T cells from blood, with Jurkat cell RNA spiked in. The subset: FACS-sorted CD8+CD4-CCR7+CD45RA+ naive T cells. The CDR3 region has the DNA TGTGCCAGCAGTTTAGAGGGGTTGGGCAATCAGCCCCAGCATTTT. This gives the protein CASSLEGLGNQPQHF.